This T cell receptor (beta chain) appears in the sequencing data of a study of T cell responses to AZD1222 COVID-19 vaccine. Study-level information: Second doses were pooled across both intervals (about 4 or about 12 weeks). Study-wide results and limits: Only 5 to 7 AZD1222 recipients tested seropositive at baseline.

Comment on this clone: The antigen is not known.

Method: immunoSEQ multiplex PCR; TCRdb's copy keeps in-frame clones and lacks some. This table holds 150,000 to 200,000 clones, approximately 93% found once. This receptor was taken from an adult in good health. The sample consisted of peripheral blood, taken on day 0 of AZD1222 vaccination.

CDR3 DNA: TGCGCCAGCAGTCAACCTTATCACGACATACGTCGCCCTGGCTACACCTTC. It specifies CASSQPYHDIRRPGYTF. J is TRBJ1-2 and V is TRBV23-1, with no clear D. TRBV23-1 is labeled an ORF, and its function is uncertain. The CDR3 totals 17 residues. V was shortened by 2 bases and J by 7 bases, with 23 bases between the two germline ends.